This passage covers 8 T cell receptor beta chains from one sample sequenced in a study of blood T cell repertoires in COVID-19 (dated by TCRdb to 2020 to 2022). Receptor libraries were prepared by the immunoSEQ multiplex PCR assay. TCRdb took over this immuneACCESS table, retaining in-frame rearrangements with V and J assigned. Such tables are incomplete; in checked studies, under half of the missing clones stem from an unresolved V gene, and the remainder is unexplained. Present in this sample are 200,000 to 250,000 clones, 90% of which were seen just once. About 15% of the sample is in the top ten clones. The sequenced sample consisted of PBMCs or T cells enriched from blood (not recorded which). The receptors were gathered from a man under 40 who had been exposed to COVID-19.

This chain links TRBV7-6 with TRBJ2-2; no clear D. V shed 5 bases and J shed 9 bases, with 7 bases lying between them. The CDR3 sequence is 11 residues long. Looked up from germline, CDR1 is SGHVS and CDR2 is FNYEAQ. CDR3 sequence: CASSPKWELFF. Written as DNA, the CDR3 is TGTGCCAGCAGCCCTAAATGGGAGCTGTTTTTT.

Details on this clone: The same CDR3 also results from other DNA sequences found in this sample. CDR3 DNA: TGTGCCAGCAGCCTTGGGGGGGCTAATCAGCCCCAGCATTTT. Translation: CASSLGGANQPQHF. The chain links TRBV7-2 to TRBJ1-5; D may be TRBD1 (6 bases). The CDR3 is made up of 14 amino acids. The ends were cut back, 5 bases at V and 4 bases at J, with 12 bases in the middle. Per germline, CDR1 SGHTA and CDR2 FQGNSA.

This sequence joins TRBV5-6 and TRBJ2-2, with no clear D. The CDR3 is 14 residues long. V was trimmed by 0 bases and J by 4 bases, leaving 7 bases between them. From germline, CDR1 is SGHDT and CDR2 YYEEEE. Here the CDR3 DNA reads TGTGCCAGCAGCTTGGCCGGCGGCACCGGGGAGCTGTTTTTT. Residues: CASSLAGGTGELFF.

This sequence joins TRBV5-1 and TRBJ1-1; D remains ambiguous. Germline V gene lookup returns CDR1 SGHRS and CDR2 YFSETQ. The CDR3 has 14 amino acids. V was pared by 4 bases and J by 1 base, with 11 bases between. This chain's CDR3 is CASSPEGWNTEAFF. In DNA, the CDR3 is TGCGCCAGCAGCCCGGAGGGCTGGAACACTGAAGCTTTCTTT.

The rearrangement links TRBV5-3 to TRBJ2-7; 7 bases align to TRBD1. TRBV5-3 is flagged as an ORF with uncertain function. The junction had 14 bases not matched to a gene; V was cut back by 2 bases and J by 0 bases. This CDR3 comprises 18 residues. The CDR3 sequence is CARSFVPSGQISSYEQYF. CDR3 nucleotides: TGTGCCAGAAGCTTCGTGCCGTCGGGACAGATTAGCTCCTACGAGCAGTACTTC.

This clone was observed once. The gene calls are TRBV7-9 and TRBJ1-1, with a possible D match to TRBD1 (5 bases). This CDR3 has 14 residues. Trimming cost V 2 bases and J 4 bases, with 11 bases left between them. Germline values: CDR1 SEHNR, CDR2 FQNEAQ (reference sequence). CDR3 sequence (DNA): TGTGCCAGCAGCTTAAAGGGGTACGGCACTGAAGCTTTCTTT. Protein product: CASSLKGYGTEAFF.

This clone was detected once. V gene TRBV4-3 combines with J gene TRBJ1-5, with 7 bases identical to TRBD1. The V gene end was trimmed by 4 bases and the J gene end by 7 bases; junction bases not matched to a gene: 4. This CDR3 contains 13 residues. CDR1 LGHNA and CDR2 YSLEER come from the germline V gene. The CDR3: CASSPNRGQPQHF. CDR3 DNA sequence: TGCGCCAGCAGCCCGAACAGGGGCCAGCCCCAGCATTTT.

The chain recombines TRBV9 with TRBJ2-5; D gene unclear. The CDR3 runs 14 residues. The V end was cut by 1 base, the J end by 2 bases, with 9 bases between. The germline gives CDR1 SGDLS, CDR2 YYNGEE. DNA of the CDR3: TGTGCCAGCAGCGTATCGGGTAAACAAGAGACCCAGTACTTC. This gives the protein CASSVSGKQETQYF.